Below, 15 T cell receptor beta chains from the same sample are listed, as sequenced in a study of human T cells and chemical hapten exposure. TCRdb independently ran MiXCR on the RACE reads; one entry per CDR3 protein. This sample has approximately 350,000 distinct CDR3 sequences, with roughly 6.9% found just once. The time point: patch test 1, 2 weeks after DPC sensitization. Indicated treatment: therapeutic diphenylcyclopropenone sensitization with weekly scalp DPC. Sequences were derived from whole blood, sampled in connection with sensitization to the hapten diphenylcyclopropenone (DPC). The receptors shown here come from a woman younger than 30 with alopecia areata. Some clones in this sample may be carry-over from other donors' samples.

Worth noting for this clonotype: A read error may be the cause here, since a much bigger clone is one base away. This chain connects TRBV12-3 or TRBV12-4 to TRBJ2-6, with D tentatively TRBD1 or TRBD2 (6 bases each). The CDR3 spans 16 residues. V was pared by 3 bases and J by 4 bases, with 13 bases between. Here the CDR3 reads CASSFPGAAGANVLTF. The CDR3 nucleotides are TGTGCCAGCAGTTTTCCGGGGGCCGCCGGGGCCAACGTCCTGACTTTC.

V gene TRBV20-1 combines with J gene TRBJ1-1, with D perhaps TRBD1 (5 bases). V was clipped by 0 bases and J by 5 bases, with 13 bases between them. This CDR3 spans 14 amino acids. From germline, CDR1 is DFQATT and CDR2 SNEGSKA (reference sequence). The CDR3 loop reads CSARDPQGRTEAFF. In DNA, the CDR3 is TGCAGTGCTAGAGATCCTCAGGGTCGGACTGAAGCTTTCTTT.

This clonotype was observed many times. The chain links TRBV5-1 to TRBJ2-7, with TRBD2 matching over 8 bases. V shed 4 bases and J 3 bases; nucleotides not matched to a gene: 18. The CDR3 covers 18 residues. Germline assignment: CDR1 SGHRS and CDR2 YFSETQ. CDR3 coding DNA: TGCGCCAGCAGCCCCGATCCTAAAGACGGGAGGGAATACTACGAGCAGTACTTC. Translating gives CASSPDPKDGREYYEQYF.

This clonotype was observed a few times. The chain couples TRBV9 to TRBJ1-1; 8 nucleotides agree with TRBD1. The V and J ends lost 0 bases and 1 base, in that order; junction bases with no gene match: 8. CDR3 length: 17 amino acids. Looked up from germline, CDR1 is SGDLS and CDR2 is YYNGEE. The CDR3 protein is CASSVVVQGAENTEAFF. The CDR3 coding sequence is TGTGCCAGCAGCGTAGTAGTCCAGGGGGCGGAGAACACTGAAGCTTTCTTT. The complete variable domain, with remaining parts taken from reference TRBV9 and TRBJ1-1, reads DSGVTQTPKHLITATGQRVTLRCSPRSGDLSVYWYQQSLDQGLQFLIQYYNGEERAKGNILERFSAQQFPDLHSELNLSSLELGDSALYFCASSVVVQGAENTEAFFGQGTRLTVV.

The chain links TRBV12-3 or TRBV12-4 to TRBJ2-5; 8 bases are a match to TRBD2. Trimming cost V 6 bases and J 5 bases; bases outside gene matches: 5. The CDR3 contains 13 residues. CDR3 DNA sequence: TGTGCCAGCAGGTCAGCGGGGGAGGAGACCCAGTACTTC. This codes for CASRSAGEETQYF.

The sample holds many counts of this clonotype. The rearrangement uses TRBV6-2 or TRBV6-3 and TRBJ2-2, with D unresolved. V was clipped by 11 bases and J by 1 base, with 11 bases between them. Per germline, CDR1 MNHEY and CDR2 SVGEGT. The CDR3 totals 13 residues. The CDR3 nucleotides read TGTGCCTGCGCTGGGTGGAACACCGGGGAGCTGTTTTTT. Translated: CACAGWNTGELFF.

This clonotype occurred a few times. This chain's CDR3 is CASRGNEQFF. The DNA of the CDR3 is TGCGCCAGCCGAGGCAATGAGCAGTTCTTC. J is TRBJ2-1 and V is TRBV5-1; D gene unclear. Germline V gene lookup returns CDR1 SGHRS and CDR2 YFSETQ. The CDR3 spans 10 residues. The V end lost 7 bases, the J end lost 6 bases, and 5 bases lay between the germline ends.

This clonotype has at least ten counts. CDR3 sequence (DNA): TGTGCCAGCAGTCCCTGGGATGTCAGGGAGAGCTACGAGCAGTACTTC. Residues: CASSPWDVRESYEQYF. J is TRBJ2-7 and V is TRBV6-6; D assignment may be TRBD1 or TRBD2 (5 bases each). The CDR3 covers 16 residues. Germline V lookup: CDR1 MNHNY, CDR2 SVGAGI (reference sequence). Trimming removed 5 bases from V and 3 bases from J, with 20 bases in between.

This clonotype was picked up a small number of times. J is TRBJ1-5 and V is TRBV12-3 or TRBV12-4; D not resolved. Trimming took off 5 bases at V and 0 bases at J, with 8 bases between the two ends. This CDR3 has 14 amino acids. CDR3 protein: CASSPQDSNQPQHF. CDR3 nucleotide sequence: TGTGCCAGCAGTCCTCAGGATAGCAATCAGCCCCAGCATTTT.

This clonotype is a singleton in its sample. The chain carries TRBV7-9 and TRBJ1-1; 11 positions agree with TRBD1. CDR1 and CDR2 (germline): SEHNR, FQNEAQ (reference sequence). This CDR3 is 14 amino acids long. The trim removed 5 bases at V and 5 bases at J, leaving 4 bases unmatched. CDR3: CASSVGQGATEAFF. CDR3 bases: TGTGCCAGCAGCGTCGGACAGGGGGCTACTGAAGCTTTCTTT. Based on the CDR3 plus reference TRBV7-9 and TRBJ1-1, the full variable domain is DTGVSQNPRHKITKRGQNVTFRCDPISEHNRLYWYRQTLGQGPEFLTYFQNEAQLEKSRLLSDRFSAERPKGSFSTLEIQRTEQGDSAMYLCASSVGQGATEAFFGQGTRLTVV.

This clonotype turned up a few times. The CDR3 nucleotides read TGTGCCAGCAGCTTCCCTTTAGGGGGTGAAGCTTTCTTT. Translating it yields CASSFPLGGEAFF. The chain has TRBV7-9 and TRBJ1-1, with D possibly matching TRBD1 (6 bases). Germline CDR1 and CDR2: SEHNR and FQNEAQ (reference sequence). The CDR3 extends over 13 amino acids. The V end lost 3 bases, the J end lost 7 bases, and 12 bases lay between the germline ends.

This clonotype was seen only a few times. The V gene is TRBV5-4, the J gene TRBJ1-3, with TRBD1 as a possible D gene (6 bases). CDR1 and CDR2 from the germline V gene are SGHNT and YYREEE (reference sequence). This CDR3 is built from 15 residues. V was trimmed by 2 bases and J by 2 bases, leaving 11 bases between them. The CDR3 region has the DNA TGTGCCAGCAGCTTACCGGGGACAACTGGAAACACCATATATTTT. Translation gives CASSLPGTTGNTIYF.

This clonotype was recorded at least ten times. The rearrangement joins TRBV18 to TRBJ2-3; 11 bases are shared with TRBD2. Per germline, CDR1 KGHSH and CDR2 LQKENI. The V gene end was trimmed by 3 bases and the J gene end by 1 base; junction bases not matched to a gene: 9. The CDR3 is 18 residues long. The CDR3 bases are TGTGCCAGCTCACCCAACGACCCTAGCGGGGGGCGCACAGATACGCAGTATTTT. Protein product: CASSPNDPSGGRTDTQYF.

This clonotype was detected a few times. The rearrangement joins TRBV5-1 to TRBJ2-5, with D tentatively TRBD1 (7 bases). Germline-derived CDR1 and CDR2 are SGHRS and YFSETQ. The CDR3 covers 14 residues. The V end was cut by 3 bases, the J end by 4 bases, with 13 bases between. CDR3 amino acids: CASSWRDSRETQYF. DNA for the CDR3: TGCGCCAGCAGCTGGAGGGACAGCCGAGAGACCCAGTACTTC. Supplemented by reference TRBV5-1 and TRBJ2-5, the full variable domain reads KAGVTQTPRYLIKTRGQQVTLSCSPISGHRSVSWYQQTPGQGLQFLFEYFSETQRNKGNFPGRFSGRQFSNSRSEMNVSTLELGDSALYLCASSWRDSRETQYFGPGTRLLVL.

For this clonotype: A much larger clone lies one base from this, so it may be a read error. The rearrangement uses TRBV5-5 and TRBJ2-5; D call uncertain. CDR1 and CDR2 from the germline V gene are SGHKS and YYEKEE (reference sequence). The CDR3 runs 12 residues. This chain's CDR3 is CASSYYQVTQYF. CDR3 sequence (DNA): TGTGCCAGCAGCTACTACCAAGTGACCCAGTACTTC.